What follows are 14 T cell receptor beta chains derived from one specimen sequenced in a study of cytomegalovirus exposure and HLA in healthy donors. Vbeta (60) and Jbeta (13) primers were used in the PCR. Some clones are missing from TCRdb's copy, which holds only in-frame ones; the method was immunoSEQ multiplex PCR. The sample lists around 180,000 clones, 60% to 85% occurring once. The sequenced material came from PBMCs. The receptors derive from a man aged 40-55 years in good health and CMV-seronegative.

The chain links TRBV9 to TRBJ2-7; D ambiguous. The CDR3 contains 17 residues. The germline CDR1 and CDR2 sequences are SGDLS and YYNGEE. Trimming took off 3 bases at V and 5 bases at J, with 24 bases between the two ends. The DNA for the CDR3 is TGTGCCAGCAGCGCTCTCCCGGATAGCCCTATGATCCACGAGCAGTACTTC. It specifies CASSALPDSPMIHEQYF. Full variable domain (missing parts from reference TRBV9 and TRBJ2-7): DSGVTQTPKHLITATGQRVTLRCSPRSGDLSVYWYQQSLDQGLQFLIQYYNGEERAKGNILERFSAQQFPDLHSELNLSSLELGDSALYFCASSALPDSPMIHEQYFGPGTRLTVT.

The chain is built from TRBV25-1 and TRBJ1-1; 9 positions agree with TRBD1. The trim removed 4 bases at V and 6 bases at J, leaving 9 bases unmatched. CDR1 MGHDK and CDR2 SYGVNS come from the germline V gene. This CDR3 is 15 amino acids long. The CDR3 reads CASSAPGGQGAEAFF. Here the CDR3 DNA reads TGTGCCAGCAGTGCACCTGGGGGACAGGGCGCTGAAGCTTTCTTT.

CDR3 in DNA: TGCGCCAGCAGCCAAGATCTTTTACTAGCGGGGGGGAACACCGGGGAGCTGTTTTTT. Protein: CASSQDLLLAGGNTGELFF. V is TRBV4-3 and J is TRBJ2-2; TRBD2 aligns across 12 bases. The length of the CDR3 is 19 residues. Germline V CDR1 and CDR2: LGHNA, YSLEER. The ends lost 0 bases at V and 1 base at J; junction bases unmatched: 6.

This clone was observed a few times. The chain joins TRBV11-2 to TRBJ1-2; D is undetermined. Per the germline V gene, CDR1 is SGHAT and CDR2 is FQNNGV. CDR3 size: 14 residues. The ends were cut back, 5 bases at V and 5 bases at J, with 15 bases in the middle. In DNA, the CDR3 is TGTGCCAGCAGCCACCGGGCCCGCGGGTATGGCTACACCTTC. Encoded protein: CASSHRARGYGYTF.

This clone has just one count. J is TRBJ2-7 and V is TRBV7-3; 13 nucleotides align to TRBD2. The J segment lost 2 bases and the V segment lost 5 bases, leaving 3 bases of the junction unmatched. The CDR3 spans 15 residues. CDR1 and CDR2 (germline): SGHTA, FQGTGA. Written as DNA, the CDR3 is TGTGCCAGCAGCCCCACTAGCGGGAGGGCCTACGAGCAGTACTTC. Translation: CASSPTSGRAYEQYF.

This clone occurred a few times. The V and J genes are TRBV11-2 and TRBJ2-7, with 7 bases that match TRBD1. In germline, CDR1 is SGHAT, CDR2 FQNNGV. The trim removed 5 bases at V and 0 bases at J, leaving 10 bases unmatched. The CDR3 consists of 16 residues. The CDR3 DNA follows: TGTGCCAGCAGCCCCTTCACAGGGGACATCTCCTACGAGCAGTACTTC. Translating it yields CASSPFTGDISYEQYF.

This chain joins TRBV5-4 and TRBJ2-6; 10 bases agree with TRBD1. The CDR3 has 17 residues. V gave up 4 bases and J gave up 2 bases; unmatched junction bases: 6. Germline V gene sequence: CDR1 SGHNT, CDR2 YYREEE (reference sequence). CDR3 residues: CASSLRQGAAGANVLTF. The DNA for the CDR3 is TGTGCCAGCAGCCTGCGACAGGGGGCGGCTGGGGCCAACGTCCTGACTTTC.

The rearrangement uses TRBV5-1 and TRBJ1-4; D uncertain. Germline CDR1 SGHRS, CDR2 YFSETQ. V was shortened by 7 bases and J by 7 bases, with 17 bases between the two germline ends. This CDR3 is 14 amino acids long. CDR3 coding DNA: TGCGCCAGCGCTTCGGTGTCCATTCCTGAAAAACTGTTTTTT. Translating gives CASASVSIPEKLFF. Complete variable domain (other parts from reference TRBV5-1 and TRBJ1-4): KAGVTQTPRYLIKTRGQQVTLSCSPISGHRSVSWYQQTPGQGLQFLFEYFSETQRNKGNFPGRFSGRQFSNSRSEMNVSTLELGDSALYLCASASVSIPEKLFFGSGTQLSVL.

The genes are TRBV19 and TRBJ1-4; 10 bases are a match to TRBD1. The germline V gene encodes CDR1 LNHDA and CDR2 SQIVND (reference sequence). The CDR3 has 16 amino acids. Losses at the gene ends were 2 bases for V and 6 bases for J; bases not matched to a gene: 6. The CDR3 reads CASSILGQGRDEKLFF. Written as DNA, the CDR3 is TGTGCCAGTAGTATATTGGGACAGGGGAGAGATGAAAAACTGTTTTTT. Combining the CDR3 with reference TRBV19 and TRBJ1-4 gives the whole variable domain DGGITQSPKYLFRKEGQNVTLSCEQNLNHDAMYWYRQDPGQGLRLIYYSQIVNDFQKGDIAEGYSVSREKKESFPLTVTSAQKNPTAFYLCASSILGQGRDEKLFFGSGTQLSVL.

The V call is TRBV6-1, the J call TRBJ2-6, with D perhaps TRBD1 (5 bases). The V gene's germline CDR1 is MNHNS and CDR2 SASEGT. Trimming took off 7 bases at V and 1 base at J, with 5 bases between the two ends. The CDR3 runs 13 residues. CDR3 amino acids: CASNRSGANVLTF. The DNA of the CDR3 is TGTGCCAGCAACAGGTCTGGGGCCAACGTCCTGACTTTC.

This chain connects TRBV11-2 to TRBJ2-7; D unresolved. V shed 4 bases and J shed 6 bases, with 10 bases lying between them. The germline V gene encodes CDR1 SGHAT and CDR2 FQNNGV. The length of the CDR3 is 12 residues. The CDR3 region is CASSSLPGEQYF. The CDR3 DNA reads as TGTGCCAGCAGCTCCCTGCCCGGCGAGCAGTACTTC.

V is TRBV7-8 and J is TRBJ1-3, with 9 positions matching TRBD1. This CDR3 comprises 15 residues. The V gene's germline CDR1 is SGHVS and CDR2 FQNEAQ. The V and J ends lost 5 bases and 3 bases, in that order; junction bases with no gene match: 5. The CDR3 nucleotides read TGTGCCAGCAGCGTACAGGGGGCAGGTGGAAACACCATATATTTT. It translates to CASSVQGAGGNTIYF.

In its sample, this clone was seen a few times. V and J are TRBV5-1 and TRBJ2-1; D is possibly TRBD2 (5 bases). The CDR3 runs to 13 residues. Trimming stripped 4 bases from V and 1 base from J, with 6 bases between. CDR1 SGHRS and CDR2 YFSETQ come from the germline V gene. As DNA, the CDR3 is TGCGCCAGCAGCGTAGCGTCCTACAATGAGCAGTTCTTC. Translated: CASSVASYNEQFF.

The J gene is TRBJ1-1, the V gene TRBV7-2; tentatively, D is TRBD1 (6 bases). Germline V gene lookup returns CDR1 SGHTA and CDR2 FQGNSA. Trimming removed 7 bases from V and 0 bases from J, with 12 bases in between. The CDR3 consists of 14 residues. The CDR3 region has the DNA TGTGCCAGCATCCTACAGGGCTTGAACACTGAAGCTTTCTTT. It translates to CASILQGLNTEAFF.